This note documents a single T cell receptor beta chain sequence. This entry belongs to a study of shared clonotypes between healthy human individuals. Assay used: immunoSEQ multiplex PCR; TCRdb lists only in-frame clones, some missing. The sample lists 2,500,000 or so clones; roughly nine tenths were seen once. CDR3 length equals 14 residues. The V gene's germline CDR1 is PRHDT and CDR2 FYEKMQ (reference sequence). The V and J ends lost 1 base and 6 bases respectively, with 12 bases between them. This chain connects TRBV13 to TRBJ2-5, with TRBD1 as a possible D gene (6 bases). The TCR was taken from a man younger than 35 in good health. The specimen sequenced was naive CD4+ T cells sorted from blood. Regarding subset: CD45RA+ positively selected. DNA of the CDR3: TGTGCCAGCAGCTTAGAGGCAGGGGAAAAGACCCAGTACTTC. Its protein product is CASSLEAGEKTQYF.